One and the same sample provided the 5 T cell receptor beta chains below, sequenced in a study of blood T cell repertoires in COVID-19. Assay used: immunoSEQ multiplex PCR; TCRdb lists only in-frame clones, some missing. The sample holds some 240,000 clones, 75% to 90% seen once. Sequenced sample: PBMCs or T cells enriched from blood (not recorded which). These receptors came from a woman aged 40 to 50 who had been exposed to COVID-19.

This chain links TRBV19 with TRBJ2-7; no firm D call. This CDR3 spans 14 amino acids. The germline V and J ends were trimmed by 5 bases and 6 bases, with 17 bases remaining between them. Germline assignment: CDR1 LNHDA and CDR2 SQIVND (reference sequence). The CDR3 nucleotides read TGTGCCAGTAGTCCCACTGGCGGCGCCTCCGAGCAGTACTTC. Its protein product is CASSPTGGASEQYF.

This chain joins TRBV7-9 and TRBJ1-2, with 8 bases identical to TRBD1. J lost 7 bases, V lost 6 bases, and 7 bases had no gene match. This CDR3 region has 13 residues. In germline, CDR1 is SEHNR, CDR2 FQNEAQ (reference sequence). The CDR3 bases are TGTGCCAGCAGTCACGACAGGGGTGGTGGCTACACCTTC. Translated: CASSHDRGGGYTF.

The CDR3, as DNA: TGCGCCAGCAGCCAAGTAGACAGGAACACTGAAGCTTTCTTT. Translation: CASSQVDRNTEAFF. The chain is built from TRBV4-3 and TRBJ1-1, with D possibly matching TRBD1 (5 bases). This CDR3 is 14 amino acids long. V was cut by 1 base and J by 1 base, with 7 bases left in between. Germline CDR1 and CDR2: LGHNA and YSLEER.

The V call is TRBV28, the J call TRBJ1-2; the D gene is possibly TRBD1 (5 bases). This CDR3 is built from 16 residues. CDR1 is MDHEN, CDR2 SYDVKM, per germline. Trimming stripped 6 bases from V and 8 bases from J, with 25 bases between. The CDR3 coding sequence is TGTGCCAGCAGCTCCCCGACCTGGAGGGGCGCGGGGGGCTACACCTTC. It translates to CASSSPTWRGAGGYTF.

CDR3 sequence (DNA): TGTGCCAGCAGCGGGGGGACAGCCTCCTATAATTCACCCCTCCACTTT. It is translated as CASSGGTASYNSPLHF. The chain is built from TRBV4-2 and TRBJ1-6, with TRBD1 matching over 7 bases. The germline V gene encodes CDR1 LGHNA and CDR2 YNFKEQ. The trim removed 5 bases at V and 0 bases at J, leaving 4 bases unmatched. The CDR3 is made up of 16 amino acids.